These T cell receptor beta chains were read from a single sample in a study of T cells after yellow fever vaccination. TCRdb re-called the 5' RACE reads with MiXCR, one entry per CDR3 protein. Of 300,000 to 350,000 distinct CDR3 sequences detected, almost 4% appear once; the ten largest clones hold approximately 25%. Material: PBMCs, obtained 5 days after the yellow fever booster vaccination. Receptors were obtained from a young man who received the YFV17D yellow fever vaccine. Both conserved end residues are part of each CDR3. A D gene is named only where the DNA matches it firmly. Only part of the rows carry a size: once, few, many, or a class if the clone is expanded.

J gene | D gene | V gene | clone size | CDR3 length | CDR3 protein | CDR3 DNA
TRBJ1-4 | NA | TRBV6-6 | NA | 17 | CASSYYSRTHRDEKLFF | TGTGCCAGCAGTTACTATTCTAGGACCCATCGAGATGAAAAACTGTTTTTT
TRBJ1-1 | TRBD1 | TRBV4-3 | few | 14 | CASSRQQGATEAFF | TGCGCCAGCAGCCGACAACAGGGGGCAACTGAAGCTTTCTTT
TRBJ2-3 | NA | TRBV5-1 | few | 13 | CASSLAGMDTQYF | TGCGCCAGCAGCTTGGCAGGGATGGATACGCAGTATTTT
TRBJ2-7 | TRBD1 | TRBV7-2 | few | 13 | CASTRGPLYEQYF | TGTGCCAGCACCAGGGGGCCCCTCTACGAGCAGTACTTC
TRBJ1-2 | TRBD1 | TRBV12-5 | many | 17 | CASGLANLGTGGYGYTF | TGTGCTAGTGGTTTGGCGAACTTAGGGACAGGGGGATACGGCTACACCTTC
TRBJ1-1 | NA | TRBV6-1 | NA | 10 | CASRWTEAFF | TGTGCCAGCAGGTGGACTGAAGCTTTCTTT
TRBJ2-3 | TRBD1 | TRBV6-6 | NA | 13 | CASREQGSDTQYF | TGTGCCAGCAGAGAACAGGGGTCAGATACGCAGTATTTT
TRBJ2-3 | TRBD2 | TRBV4-3 | many | 16 | CASSPPSGGLRDTQYF | TGCGCCAGCAGCCCCCCTAGCGGGGGCCTACGGGATACGCAGTATTTT
TRBJ2-1 | TRBD1 | TRBV4-3 | many | 15 | CASSQDRGLYVEQFF | TGCGCCAGCAGCCAAGACAGGGGGCTCTACGTTGAGCAGTTCTTC
TRBJ2-3 | TRBD2 | TRBV6-4 | NA | 16 | CASSDSSGGATDTQYF | TGTGCCAGCAGTGACTCTAGCGGGGGGGCCACAGATACGCAGTATTTT
TRBJ2-1 | NA | TRBV4-2 | NA | 15 | CASSPAGQAGHEQFF | TGTGCCAGCAGCCCGGCCGGACAAGCAGGGCATGAGCAGTTCTTC
TRBJ2-3 | NA | TRBV5-6 | few | 18 | CASSWRSTASEHTDTQYF | TGTGCCAGCAGCTGGAGGTCGACAGCTTCCGAGCACACAGATACGCAGTATTTT
TRBJ2-3 | NA | TRBV2 | many | 14 | CASSEPGQTDTQYF | TGTGCCAGCAGTGAACCCGGCCAAACAGATACGCAGTATTTT
TRBJ2-2 | TRBD1 | TRBV14 | many | 16 | CASSLTPSGGDGELFF | TGTGCCAGCAGCCTGACCCCTTCAGGGGGAGACGGGGAGCTGTTTTTT
TRBJ2-5 | TRBD2 | TRBV7-9 | NA | 16 | CASSPESGEPLLTQYF | TGTGCCAGCAGCCCCGAAAGCGGGGAACCACTCTTGACCCAGTACTTC
TRBJ2-3 | NA | TRBV24-1 | NA | 16 | CATSDFRAASTDTQYF | TGTGCCACCAGTGATTTCCGAGCGGCTAGCACAGATACGCAGTATTTT
TRBJ1-2 | TRBD1 | TRBV4-3 | few | 17 | CASSQHLGTGPTGGYTF | TGCGCCAGCAGCCAACACCTCGGGACAGGGCCCACCGGTGGCTACACCTTC
TRBJ2-1 | TRBD2 | TRBV5-1 | NA | 15 | CASSLLAGNYNEQFF | TGCGCCAGCAGCTTACTAGCGGGTAATTACAATGAGCAGTTCTTC
TRBJ2-5 | TRBD2 | TRBV24-1 | few | 15 | CATSITGGPHETQYF | TGTGCCACCAGTATTACGGGGGGGCCACATGAGACCCAGTACTTC
TRBJ2-5 | TRBD2 | TRBV7-2 | many | 16 | CASSLWWLAGQETQYF | TGTGCCAGCAGCTTATGGTGGCTAGCGGGCCAAGAGACCCAGTACTTC
TRBJ2-5 | NA | TRBV7-9 | many | 11 | CASSYEETQYF | TGTGCCAGCAGCTACGAAGAGACCCAGTACTTC
TRBJ2-5 | NA | TRBV12-3/TRBV12-4 | many | 14 | CASSSLGFGETQYF | TGTGCCAGCAGTTCCTTGGGGTTCGGAGAGACCCAGTACTTC
TRBJ1-1 | NA | TRBV12-3/TRBV12-4 | NA | 11 | CASTSGALGFF | TGTGCCAGCACCAGCGGTGCTTTGGGTTTCTTT
TRBJ2-3 | NA | TRBV2 | NA | 12 | CASRLGGDTQYF | TGTGCCAGCCGACTAGGGGGGGATACGCAGTATTTT
TRBJ2-7 | TRBD2 | TRBV7-8 | many | 15 | CASSLIGAGETQQYF | TGTGCCAGCAGCTTAATTGGGGCGGGGGAGACGCAGCAGTACTTC
TRBJ2-2 | NA | TRBV3-1 | few | 14 | CASSQDGPAGELFF | TGTGCCAGCAGCCAAGATGGCCCCGCGGGGGAGCTGTTTTTT
TRBJ2-6 | TRBD1 | TRBV12-3/TRBV12-4 | few | 16 | CASSFRGRLPQEVLTF | TGTGCCAGCAGTTTTAGGGGGCGACTCCCTCAGGAAGTCCTGACTTTC
TRBJ2-1 | NA | TRBV9 | many | 14 | CASSPSQGPLEQFF | TGTGCCAGCAGCCCGTCTCAGGGGCCTTTGGAGCAGTTCTTC
TRBJ1-5 | NA | TRBV20-1 | few | 15 | CSAGGGGNSNQPQHF | TGCAGTGCTGGGGGCGGGGGAAATAGCAATCAGCCCCAGCATTTT
TRBJ2-5 | NA | TRBV2 | NA | 10 | CASIAETQYF | TGTGCCAGCATAGCGGAGACCCAGTACTTC
TRBJ1-6 | NA | TRBV11-2 | few | 13 | CASSYAGGSPLHF | TGTGCCAGCAGCTACGCGGGGGGTTCACCCCTCCACTTT
TRBJ2-5 | TRBD2 | TRBV5-4 | NA | 14 | CASSAAGVQETQYF | TGTGCCAGCAGCGCAGCGGGGGTCCAAGAGACCCAGTACTTC
TRBJ1-1 | TRBD1 | TRBV7-9 | NA | 15 | CASSSLDRGSTEAFF | TGTGCCAGCAGCTCCCTTGACAGGGGATCCACTGAAGCTTTCTTT
TRBJ1-5 | NA | TRBV2 | few | 15 | CASSERQAGGTPQHF | TGTGCCAGCAGTGAACGGCAAGCCGGCGGTACGCCCCAGCATTTT
TRBJ1-5 | NA | TRBV18 | few | 15 | CASSPRPAGGQPQHF | TGTGCCAGCTCACCGAGGCCAGCGGGGGGTCAGCCCCAGCATTTT
TRBJ1-1 | NA | TRBV21-1 | many | 14 | CASSKAVGYTEAFF | TGTGCCAGCAGCAAAGCCGTGGGGTACACTGAAGCTTTCTTT
TRBJ2-3 | NA | TRBV5-1 | many | 13 | CASSLTGPDTQYF | TGCGCCAGCAGCTTGACGGGTCCAGATACGCAGTATTTT
TRBJ2-3 | NA | TRBV21-1 | many | 12 | CASSKLLDTQYF | TGTGCCAGCAGCAAACTCTTAGATACGCAGTATTTT